Presented here are 27 T cell receptor beta chains from one specimen sequenced in a study of T cells in localized non-small cell lung cancer. Using immunoSEQ multiplex PCR, the repertoire was profiled, and TCRdb retains in-frame clones only, with some absent. The sample lists more than 8,000 clones, about 90% occurring once. This material consisted of peripheral blood, taken before any cancer treatment. The receptors stem from an older female donor with stage II squamous cell lung carcinoma.

The chain uses TRBV28 and TRBJ1-4, with D uncertain. Trimming removed 6 bases at V and 8 bases at J, with 16 bases between. Germline CDR1 and CDR2: MDHEN and SYDVKM. This CDR3 is built from 14 residues. Here the CDR3 reads CASSHPIHNEKLFF. The DNA for the CDR3 is TGTGCCAGCAGCCACCCGATACACAACGAAAAACTGTTTTTT.

This clone was observed a handful of times. The chain couples TRBV11-2 to TRBJ1-1; a weak D match, TRBD1 (5 bases). The V end was cut by 5 bases, the J end by 1 base, with 14 bases between. CDR1 and CDR2 from the germline V gene are SGHAT and FQNNGV. The CDR3 extends over 15 amino acids. In DNA form, the CDR3 reads TGTGCCAGCAGCCCTCGGGGCATGTGGAACACTGAAGCTTTCTTT. It encodes CASSPRGMWNTEAFF.

This sequence joins TRBV27 and TRBJ1-5; no definite D call. Germline loops: CDR1 MNHEY, CDR2 SMNVEV (reference sequence). Trimming stripped 3 bases from V and 6 bases from J, with 12 bases between. The CDR3 is 14 residues long. Here the CDR3 reads CASSFVPEGQPQHF. CDR3 nucleotides: TGTGCCAGCAGTTTCGTCCCGGAAGGTCAGCCCCAGCATTTT.

This clone was observed a single time. This chain connects TRBV29-1 to TRBJ2-7; D is undetermined. Trimming cost V 7 bases and J 3 bases, with 10 bases left between them. CDR1 is SQVTM and CDR2 is ANQGSEA in the germline V gene. The CDR3 is 11 residues long. CDR3 sequence reads: CSASLGYEQYF. The CDR3 DNA follows: TGCAGCGCATCCCTGGGCTACGAGCAGTACTTC.

This clone was counted between two and nine times. V is TRBV6-1 and J is TRBJ2-7; D gene ambiguous. Germline lookup yields CDR1 MNHNS and CDR2 SASEGT. V gave up 5 bases and J gave up 2 bases, with 13 bases separating them. The CDR3 covers 14 residues. The CDR3 reads CASSPSGTTYEQYV. The DNA for the CDR3 is TGTGCCAGCAGTCCGTCGGGCACAACCTACGAGCAGTACGTC.

The CDR3 loop reads CAISDSGGRKTFF. CDR3 nucleotide sequence: TGTGCCATCAGTGACTCAGGGGGTAGGAAGACTTTCTTT. The chain is built from TRBV10-3 and TRBJ1-1; 7 positions agree with TRBD1. Per germline, CDR1 ENHRY and CDR2 SYGVKD. This CDR3 contains 13 residues. V was clipped by 3 bases and J by 12 bases; unmatched bases: 10.

J is TRBJ2-3 and V is TRBV5-1; D is undetermined. The CDR3 sequence is 17 residues long. Germline loops: CDR1 SGHRS, CDR2 YFSETQ. With 3 bases removed from V and 0 bases from J, the gap between germline ends came to 17 bases. The CDR3 loop reads CASSSDRFSTSTDTQYF. CDR3 coding DNA: TGCGCCAGCAGCTCGGACCGTTTCTCGACTAGCACAGATACGCAGTATTTT.

J is TRBJ2-5 and V is TRBV5-1; TRBD2 aligns across 11 bases. Germline values: CDR1 SGHRS, CDR2 YFSETQ. J lost 5 bases, V lost 4 bases, and 10 bases had no gene match. The CDR3 extends over 16 amino acids. CDR3 nucleotide sequence: TGCGCCAGCAGCAAAGATAGCGGGAGGGCCATGGAGACCCAGTACTTC. The encoded protein is CASSKDSGRAMETQYF.

V usage is TRBV28 and J usage is TRBJ2-3; the D gene is possibly TRBD1 (5 bases). Germline lookup yields CDR1 MDHEN and CDR2 SYDVKM. This CDR3 is 14 amino acids long. V was trimmed by 6 bases and J by 4 bases, leaving 14 bases between them. The CDR3 here is CASSRPGSSDTQYF. The CDR3 coding sequence is TGTGCCAGCAGCCGGCCAGGGTCGTCAGATACGCAGTATTTT.

The CDR3, as DNA: TGCGCCAGCAGCTTGGAGAGGGGCCGCTCCTACAATGAGCAGTTCTTC. Its translation is CASSLERGRSYNEQFF. The chain combines TRBV5-1 with TRBJ2-1; D is possibly TRBD1 or TRBD2 (5 bases each). Between the trimmed V and J ends, which lost 0 bases and 0 bases, there was a span of 10 bases. Germline loops: CDR1 SGHRS, CDR2 YFSETQ. CDR3 length: 16 amino acids.

The chain is built from TRBV5-1 and TRBJ2-3; 13 bases agree with TRBD2. The CDR3 spans 16 residues. J gave up 7 bases and V 0 bases, and 5 bases lay outside the gene matches. Germline loops: CDR1 SGHRS, CDR2 YFSETQ. This chain's CDR3 is CASSLAETSGGNTQYF. CDR3 in DNA: TGCGCCAGCAGCTTGGCCGAGACTAGCGGGGGGAATACGCAGTATTTT.

A word on this clone: Other DNA sequences in the sample encode the same CDR3. V is TRBV6-1 and J is TRBJ2-7; 8 positions match TRBD1. Germline V CDR1 and CDR2: MNHNS, SASEGT. The CDR3 runs 14 residues. V dropped 0 bases and J dropped 3; count of bases not matched to a gene: 1. The CDR3 spells CASSEAQGDYEQYV. CDR3 nucleotides: TGTGCCAGCAGTGAAGCACAGGGGGACTACGAGCAGTACGTC.

On this clone: This same CDR3 is encoded by further DNA sequences in the sample. The chain combines TRBV2 with TRBJ2-7; TRBD2 agrees at 12 bases. This CDR3 is built from 14 residues. With V trimmed by 6 bases and J by 3 bases, 3 bases remained unmatched. Germline assignment: CDR1 SNHLY and CDR2 FYNNEI. CDR3 sequence reads: CASRPGLAGYEQYF. CDR3 DNA: TGTGCCAGCAGGCCGGGACTAGCGGGCTACGAGCAGTACTTC.

CDR3 region: CASSLGLAEGTGELFF. DNA for the CDR3: TGTGCCAGCAGCCTCGGACTAGCGGAGGGTACCGGGGAGCTGTTTTTT. The chain is built from TRBV5-4 and TRBJ2-2; 10 nucleotides agree with TRBD2. With V trimmed by 4 bases and J by 5 bases, 8 bases remained unmatched. CDR1 and CDR2 from the germline V gene are SGHNT and YYREEE (reference sequence). This CDR3 spans 16 amino acids.

This clone has only one observation. The chain is built from TRBV2 and TRBJ1-1; no definite D call. V lost 4 bases and J 6 bases, leaving 12 bases between the germline ends. Germline CDR1 and CDR2: SNHLY and FYNNEI. The CDR3 is 13 amino acids. CDR3 bases: TGTGCCAGCAGTGGCCAAGGGTTCGCTGAAGCTTTCTTT. The encoded protein is CASSGQGFAEAFF. Drawing the rest from reference TRBV2 and TRBJ1-1, the complete variable domain is EPEVTQTPSHQVTQMGQEVILRCVPISNHLYFYWYRQILGQKVEFLVSFYNNEISEKSEIFDDQFSVERPDGSNFTLKIRSTKLEDSAMYFCASSGQGFAEAFFGQGTRLTVV.

This clone was counted between two and nine times. The rearrangement joins TRBV5-4 to TRBJ1-5; D is undetermined. In germline, CDR1 is SGHNT, CDR2 YYREEE (reference sequence). V was pared by 0 bases and J by 9 bases, with 13 bases between. This CDR3 region has 14 residues. In DNA form, the CDR3 reads TGTGCCAGCAGCTTGGCTGGGGAGGCCAGGCCCCAGCATTTT. It codes for CASSLAGEARPQHF.

This clone has just a few counts. The J gene is TRBJ1-2, the V gene TRBV7-2; TRBD1 might be the D (5 bases). The V gene's germline CDR1 is SGHTA and CDR2 FQGNSA. V gave up 4 bases and J gave up 2 bases, with 11 bases separating them. There are 14 residues in the CDR3. The DNA of the CDR3 is TGTGCCAGCAGCTCTCTGGGACTAAACTATGGCTACACCTTC. Encoded protein: CASSSLGLNYGYTF.

This chain uses TRBV7-8 with TRBJ1-1; 7 positions agree with TRBD1. Germline loops: CDR1 SGHVS, CDR2 FQNEAQ. The CDR3 totals 14 residues. V shed 5 bases, J shed 1 base, and the junction held 4 bases outside the gene matches. For the CDR3, the DNA is TGTGCCAGCAGCCGGGGGACAGCGAACACTGAAGCTTTCTTT. Encoded protein: CASSRGTANTEAFF.

V and J are TRBV6-1 and TRBJ2-1; TRBD2 agrees at 7 bases. The CDR3 length is 15 residues. Germline loops: CDR1 MNHNS, CDR2 SASEGT. Trimming cost V 2 bases and J 4 bases; bases outside gene matches: 5. CDR3 in DNA: TGTGCCAGCAGTGAATGGGGGGGAACTTACAATGAGCAGTTCTTC. Encoded protein: CASSEWGGTYNEQFF.

This clone has a single count. The J gene is TRBJ2-1, the V gene TRBV4-2, with TRBD2 as a possible D gene (7 bases). V was shortened by 3 bases and J by 10 bases, with 22 bases between the two germline ends. Germline-derived CDR1 and CDR2 are LGHNA and YNFKEQ. The CDR3 loop spans 16 amino acids. The CDR3 DNA follows: TGTGCCAGCAGCCACGAGGGAGGGGGAAGAATGAGAGAGCAGTTCTTC. Translated: CASSHEGGGRMREQFF.

This clone was recorded a few times. Here the CDR3 reads CASAQGANSPLHF. The CDR3 DNA reads TGTGCCAGCGCACAGGGGGCAAATTCACCCCTCCACTTT. The chain is built from TRBV19 and TRBJ1-6; 9 positions agree with TRBD1. The trim removed 9 bases at V and 7 bases at J, leaving 4 bases unmatched. The V gene's germline CDR1 is LNHDA and CDR2 SQIVND (reference sequence). The CDR3 sequence is 13 residues long.

This chain joins TRBV10-1 and TRBJ2-1; D remains unclear. The CDR3 contains 11 residues. V was shortened by 5 bases and J by 4 bases, with 3 bases between the two germline ends. Germline V gene lookup returns CDR1 WNHNN and CDR2 SYGVQD (reference sequence). CDR3 sequence (DNA): TGCGCCAGCAGTCAATACAATGAGCAGTTCTTC. Amino acids: CASSQYNEQFF.

DNA for the CDR3: TGTGCCAGCAGTTACTCGTACGGGGGAAACTGGGCTGAAGCTTTCTTT. Its translation: CASSYSYGGNWAEAFF. V gene TRBV6-7 combines with J gene TRBJ1-1; a possible D gene is TRBD1 (5 bases). TRBV6-7 is classed as an ORF, of uncertain function. V was shortened by 0 bases and J by 6 bases, with 17 bases between the two germline ends. There are 16 residues in the CDR3.

The V and J genes are TRBV6-1 and TRBJ2-7; D is uncertain. Trimming took 4 bases from V and 0 from J, leaving 4 bases between them. CDR1 is MNHNS, CDR2 SASEGT, per germline. This CDR3 region has 12 residues. The CDR3 DNA follows: TGTGCCAGCAGTGGGAGCTCCTACGAGCAGTACGTC. Translated, it gives CASSGSSYEQYV.

In this sample, this clone turned up once. This chain joins TRBV28 and TRBJ2-1; 8 bases match TRBD2. CDR1 and CDR2 (germline): MDHEN, SYDVKM. Trimming cost V 4 bases and J 8 bases; bases outside gene matches: 10. CDR3 length equals 15 residues. This CDR3 reads CASSSGLGGAHEQFF. The CDR3 DNA is TGTGCCAGCAGTTCGGGACTAGGGGGTGCGCATGAGCAGTTCTTC.

The rearrangement joins TRBV27 to TRBJ2-3, with TRBD2 identical over 7 bases. CDR1 and CDR2 from the germline V gene are MNHEY and SMNVEV (reference sequence). Trimming cost V 8 bases and J 1 base; bases outside gene matches: 12. The CDR3 spans 16 residues. DNA of the CDR3: TGTGCCAGCCAGAACCTGACTAGCAGTGGCACAGATACGCAGTATTTT. Translated: CASQNLTSSGTDTQYF.

This chain connects TRBV27 to TRBJ2-7; D is undetermined. This CDR3 has 13 residues. Germline CDR1 is MNHEY and CDR2 is SMNVEV (reference sequence). Trimming took 4 bases from V and 0 from J, leaving 7 bases between them. CDR3 DNA sequence: TGTGCCAGCAGTTACATTAGCTCCTACGAGCAGTACTTC. This sequence encodes CASSYISSYEQYF.